This T cell receptor beta chain comes out of a study of blood T cell repertoires in COVID-19 (dated by TCRdb to 2019 to 2021). For context, the study as a whole: Collaborator samples came from the United States, Italy and Spain and covered acute and convalescent phases of COVID-19. The material from the prospective study consisted of cDNA or gDNA derived from T cells, B-cell-depleted T cells, or PBMCs. Deeply sampled blood TCRbeta repertoires from subjects exposed to, actively infected with, or recovered from COVID-19 were included in the dataset. A freely available public database, intended as a resource for researchers studying the immune response to SARS-CoV-2, is where the repertoires were released. The samples were drawn from the first 160 participants of the ongoing ImmuneRACE study and from some 1,300 subjects provided by 6 global collaborators. The sample metadata nearly always contained a de-identified subject ID, COVID-19 status, age in years and sex. Where HLA class I and class II types were available, the types were taken from metadata supplied by the sample provider, not from assay-based typing. Overall results and qualifications from the work: How much clinical and demographic metadata was included differed by source and by participant, and the metadata was provided uncurated.

Worth noting for this clone: It has no known antigen specificity. One base away there is no much larger clone; base qualities are not given.

The immunoSEQ Assay, a bias-controlled multiplex PCR, was used to amplify TCRbeta CDR3 regions from genomic DNA. Per the source publication's procedure: Nucleated cell counts per sample were estimated from amplification of reference gene primers within the assay. To quantify the absolute abundance of each unique TCRbeta CDR3 rearrangement, sequence reads were collapsed and filtered. For each sample, productive Simpson clonality was calculated as the square root of Simpson's diversity index over productive rearrangements. This is the immuneACCESS table as TCRdb keeps it, with only in-frame sequences that have V and J called. A part of the clones is gone; compared with another copy, unresolved V genes explain less than half, and the rest is unexplained. V, J and clone size reflect that table, while D and trimming were determined from the DNA. Within this sample are just under 95,000 clones, with roughly 80% of them counted one time only. In total, the top ten clones hold roughly 19% of the sample.

CDR1 and CDR2, per the germline V gene, are MDHEN and SYDVKM. Counted from cysteine to phenylalanine, this CDR3 has 15 amino acids. Only the CDR3 portion is preserved as DNA: 45 bases, with reading frame beginning at the first base. V ends up 11 bases short and J 5 bases short, with an unmatched junction base count of 11. The collaborating institutions used their own protocols to collect whole blood in K2EDTA tubes. For TCRbeta analysis, collaborators shipped samples in one of three forms: frozen whole blood, isolated PBMCs, or DNA extracted from either of those sample types. Here the chain combines TRBV28 and TRBJ2-1, and 11 bases in between align with TRBD2. This TCR came from a human donor in a cohort sampled during active COVID-19. Material: peripheral blood. The encoded CDR3 is CAGLDSGRANNEQFF. The sequence in DNA is TGTGCCGGACTAGATAGCGGGAGGGCAAACAATGAGCAGTTCTTC.